The entry below gives a single TCR beta chain sequence along with its context. This entry belongs to a study of T cells after somatic rescue of genetic block. CDR3 length: 12 amino acids. The ends were cut back, 1 base at V and 5 bases at J, with 5 bases in the middle. Germline values: CDR1 SNHLY, CDR2 FYNNEI. Generated by immunoSEQ multiplex PCR, the TCRdb table keeps only in-frame clones and is missing some. This table has 12,000 or so clones, around 70% appearing once. Material for sequencing was peripheral blood mononuclear cells (PBMCs). This clonotype originated in a boy under 18. This chain connects TRBV2 to TRBJ1-1, with unresolved D. The CDR3 spells CASSEERTEAFF. CDR3 bases: TGTGCCAGCAGTGAAGAGAGGACTGAAGCTTTCTTT.